This TCR beta chain was observed in a study of blood T cell repertoires in COVID-19. Study summary: Nucleic acid was either cDNA or gDNA, and it came from T cells, B-cell-depleted T cells, or PBMCs.

Clinical history as reported by participants underpinned cohort assignment. Assay used: immunoSEQ multiplex PCR; TCRdb lists only in-frame clones, some missing. Here the sample spans approximately 240,000 clones, around nine tenths being singletons. Material for sequencing was PBMCs or T cells enriched from blood (not recorded which). The clonotype comes from a young woman who had recovered from COVID-19.

CDR3 in amino acids: CASSVAVQSGNTIYF. The DNA for the CDR3 is TGTGCCAGCAGCGTAGCGGTCCAATCTGGAAACACCATATATTTT. This sequence joins TRBV9 and TRBJ1-3; D is uncertain. Germline CDR1 reads SGDLS; CDR2 reads YYNGEE. Trimming took 0 bases from V and 1 from J, leaving 8 bases between them. CDR3 size: 15 residues.